Listed below are T cell receptor beta chains from one sample, sequenced in a study of spatial heterogeneity in lung cancer. TCRdb redid the calling of the 5' RACE reads with MiXCR, one entry per CDR3 protein. The table includes around 63,000 distinct CDR3 sequences, 7.5% to 9% detected once. This specimen was PBMCs, taken at surgery. The receptors stem from a female donor with early-stage non-small cell lung cancer. The CDR3 runs from the conserved cysteine through the conserved F or W. The D gene is left open where the match is weak. Size is stated for part of the rows, as once, few or many counts, or as a class when the clone is expanded.

few,TRBJ2-3,TRBV28,TRBD1,14,CASAWTGGTDTQYF,TGTGCCAGCGCCTGGACAGGGGGCACAGATACGCAGTATTTT
-,TRBJ2-1,TRBV4-2,-,16,CASSQATSSSYNEQFF,TGTGCCAGCAGCCAGGCCACTAGCAGCTCCTACAATGAGCAGTTCTTC
few,TRBJ1-2,TRBV12-3/TRBV12-4,-,12,CASSRTSYGYTF,TGTGCCAGCAGTCGGACGTCTTATGGCTACACCTTC
-,TRBJ1-2,TRBV29-1,TRBD1,13,CSVVAGGESGYTF,TGCAGCGTTGTGGCAGGGGGCGAAAGCGGCTACACCTTC
many,TRBJ1-6,TRBV3-1,-,16,CASSLGQSSYNSPLHF,TGTGCCAGCAGCCTCGGACAGAGCTCCTATAATTCACCCCTCCACTTT
few,TRBJ2-5,TRBV28,TRBD2,16,CASSSASGRAGETQYF,TGTGCCAGCAGTTCGGCTAGCGGGAGGGCGGGGGAGACCCAGTACTTC
-,TRBJ2-7,TRBV4-1,-,14,CASSPPGLSYEQYF,TGCGCCAGCAGCCCCCCGGGCCTTTCCTACGAGCAGTACTTC
-,TRBJ1-3,TRBV9,-,15,CASSVGAPKGNTIYF,TGTGCCAGCAGCGTAGGTGCCCCGAAGGGAAACACCATATATTTT
-,TRBJ1-1,TRBV3-1,TRBD1,15,CASGRKGGADTEAFF,TGTGCCAGCGGACGAAAAGGGGGCGCGGACACTGAAGCTTTCTTT
medium-sized,TRBJ2-7,TRBV29-1,-,14,CSVEDQGSSYEQYF,TGCAGCGTTGAAGATCAGGGCAGCTCCTACGAGCAGTACTTC
-,TRBJ1-2,TRBV28,TRBD1,14,CASIVGQGFYGYTF,TGTGCCAGCATCGTAGGACAGGGATTCTATGGCTACACCTTC
many,TRBJ1-2,TRBV18,-,12,CASSPARGGYTF,TGTGCCAGCTCACCGGCACGAGGTGGCTACACCTTC
medium-sized,TRBJ1-5,TRBV28,TRBD1,14,CASSRDSYNQPQHF,TGTGCCAGCAGCCGGGACAGTTACAATCAGCCCCAGCATTTT
few,TRBJ2-7,TRBV3-1,TRBD2,16,CASSPPGGYSSYEQYF,TGTGCCAGCAGCCCACCCGGGGGGTACAGCTCCTACGAGCAGTACTTC
few,TRBJ2-3,TRBV4-1,TRBD1,16,CASSQAKGGIADTQYF,TGCGCCAGCAGCCAAGCTAAAGGGGGCATAGCAGATACGCAGTATTTT
many,TRBJ2-2,TRBV20-1,-,14,CSAVSGWNTGELFF,TGCAGTGCTGTGAGCGGTTGGAACACCGGGGAGCTGTTTTTT
many,TRBJ2-2,TRBV7-3,TRBD2,17,CASSSWGGSANTGELFF,TGTGCCAGCAGCTCTTGGGGCGGGAGCGCGAACACCGGGGAGCTGTTTTTT
many,TRBJ2-1,TRBV4-1,-,11,CASSQGGEQFF,TGCGCCAGCAGCCAGGGGGGTGAGCAGTTCTTC
-,TRBJ2-2,TRBV25-1,-,13,CASQQVYTGELFF,TGTGCCAGCCAACAGGTTTACACCGGGGAGCTGTTTTTT